Listed here is a single T cell receptor (beta chain). Its matching antigen is unknown. Measured with immunoSEQ multiplex PCR; TCRdb has only the in-frame clones, and not every one. This table holds 150,000 to 200,000 clones, 85% to 90% found once. The sample is drawn from a study of T cell responses to AZD1222 COVID-19 vaccine. Findings and limits, study-wide: Reportedly, close to half of spike-specific TCRs are directed against unmutated variant regions.

There are 14 residues in the CDR3. Germline CDR1 is MNHNS and CDR2 is SASEGT. Unmatched junction bases numbered 5, after V lost 6 bases and J lost 6 bases. The receptor was isolated from an adult who received the AZD1222 COVID-19 vaccine. The gene calls are TRBV6-1 and TRBJ1-6; TRBD1 matches at 7 bases. The specimen was peripheral blood, collected 28 days after the second AZD1222 dose. CDR3 DNA: TGTGCCAGCAGACGGGACAGAAGTAATTCACCCCTCCACTTT. Protein sequence: CASRRDRSNSPLHF.